This T cell receptor (beta chain) was obtained from a study of T cell changes during pregnancy in multiple sclerosis. Profiling relied on immunoSEQ multiplex PCR, and the TCRdb table lists in-frame clones only, not all of them. The sample holds 56,000 or so clones; less than 90% are singletons and the top ten take approximately 0.4%. This CDR3 spans 15 amino acids. Losses at the gene ends were 5 bases for V and 0 bases for J; bases not matched to a gene: 4. Germline V lookup: CDR1 SEHNR, CDR2 FQNEAQ (reference sequence). The sample consisted of CD4+ T cells from peripheral blood mononuclear cells, taken in the third trimester of pregnancy. The receptor's source is a female donor with multiple sclerosis, enrolled in a pregnancy study. The rearrangement uses TRBV7-9 and TRBJ2-7; 10 nucleotides line up with TRBD2. CDR3 region: CASSISGGSSYEQYF. The DNA for the CDR3 is TGTGCCAGCAGCATTAGCGGGGGGAGCTCCTACGAGCAGTACTTC.